This TCR beta chain stems from a study of PD-1 blockade in mismatch repair-deficient tumors. Between the trimmed V and J ends, which lost 8 bases and 6 bases, there was a span of 8 bases. The V gene's germline CDR1 is MNHEY and CDR2 SMNVEV (reference sequence). The CDR3 runs to 10 residues. The data were produced by immunoSEQ multiplex PCR, yet TCRdb's version contains in-frame clones alone and is incomplete. The data contain 60,000 to 70,000 clones, around 89% of them singletons. This clonotype originated in an adult with mismatch repair-deficient cancer. Sequenced here: peripheral blood, sampled 52 weeks after starting pembrolizumab. V usage is TRBV27 and J usage is TRBJ2-7; D unclear. CDR3 region: CASGGIEQYF. CDR3 nucleotides: TGTGCCAGCGGCGGAATCGAGCAGTACTTC.